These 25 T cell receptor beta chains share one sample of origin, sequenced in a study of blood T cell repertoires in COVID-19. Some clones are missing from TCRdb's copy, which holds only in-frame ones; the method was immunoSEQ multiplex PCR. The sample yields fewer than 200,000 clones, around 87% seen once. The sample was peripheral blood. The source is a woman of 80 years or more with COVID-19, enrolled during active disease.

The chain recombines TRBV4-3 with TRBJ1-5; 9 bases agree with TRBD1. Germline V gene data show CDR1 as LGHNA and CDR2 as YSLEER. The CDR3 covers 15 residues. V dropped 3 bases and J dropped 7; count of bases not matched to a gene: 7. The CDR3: CASSQSGTGYQPQHF. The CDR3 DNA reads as TGCGCCAGCAGCCAGTCCGGGACAGGGTACCAGCCCCAGCATTTT.

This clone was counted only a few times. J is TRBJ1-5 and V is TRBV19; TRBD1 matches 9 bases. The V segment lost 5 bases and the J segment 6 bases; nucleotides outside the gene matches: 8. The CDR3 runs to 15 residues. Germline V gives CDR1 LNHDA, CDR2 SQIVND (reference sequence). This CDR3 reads CASSPGTGFGQPQHF. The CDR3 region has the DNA TGTGCCAGTAGTCCCGGGACAGGGTTCGGTCAGCCCCAGCATTTT.

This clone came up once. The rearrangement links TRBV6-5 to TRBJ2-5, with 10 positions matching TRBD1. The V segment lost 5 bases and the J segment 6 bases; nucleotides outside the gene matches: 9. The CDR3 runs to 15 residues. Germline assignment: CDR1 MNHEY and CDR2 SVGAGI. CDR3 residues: CASSPGQGGRKTQYF. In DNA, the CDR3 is TGTGCCAGCAGTCCCGGACAGGGGGGGAGAAAGACCCAGTACTTC.

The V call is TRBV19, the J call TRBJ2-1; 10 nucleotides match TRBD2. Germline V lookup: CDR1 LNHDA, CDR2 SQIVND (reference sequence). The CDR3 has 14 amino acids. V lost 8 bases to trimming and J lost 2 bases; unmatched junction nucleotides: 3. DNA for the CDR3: TGTGCCAGTCAAGCGGGAGGGGCCTACAATGAGCAGTTCTTC. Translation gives CASQAGGAYNEQFF. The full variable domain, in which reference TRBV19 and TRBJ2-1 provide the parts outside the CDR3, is DGGITQSPKYLFRKEGQNVTLSCEQNLNHDAMYWYRQDPGQGLRLIYYSQIVNDFQKGDIAEGYSVSREKKESFPLTVTSAQKNPTAFYLCASQAGGAYNEQFFGPGTRLTVL.

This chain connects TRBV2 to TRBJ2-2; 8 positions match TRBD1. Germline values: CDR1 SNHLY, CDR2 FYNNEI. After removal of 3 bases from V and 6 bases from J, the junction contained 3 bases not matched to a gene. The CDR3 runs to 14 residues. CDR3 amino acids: CASSEPGGPGELFF. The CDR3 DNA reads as TGTGCCAGCAGTGAGCCAGGGGGCCCCGGGGAGCTGTTTTTT.

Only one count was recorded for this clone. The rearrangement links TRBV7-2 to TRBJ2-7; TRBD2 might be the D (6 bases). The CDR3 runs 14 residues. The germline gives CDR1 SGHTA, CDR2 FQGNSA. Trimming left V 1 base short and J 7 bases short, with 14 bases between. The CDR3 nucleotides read TGTGCCAGCAGCTTAGGGGTCAGGGCGGGGGAGCAGTACTTC. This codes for CASSLGVRAGEQYF. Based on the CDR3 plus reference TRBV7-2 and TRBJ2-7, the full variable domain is GAGVSQSPSNKVTEKGKDVELRCDPISGHTALYWYRQSLGQGLEFLIYFQGNSAPDKSGLPSDRFSAERTGGSVSTLTIQRTQQEDSAVYLCASSLGVRAGEQYFGPGTRLTVT.

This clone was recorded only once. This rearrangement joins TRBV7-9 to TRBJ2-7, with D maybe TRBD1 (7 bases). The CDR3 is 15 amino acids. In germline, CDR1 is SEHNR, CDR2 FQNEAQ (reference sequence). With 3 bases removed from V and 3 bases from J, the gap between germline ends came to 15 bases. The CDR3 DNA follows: TGTGCCAGCAGCTTTTCAGGGGGAGGCCTCTACGAGCAGTACTTC. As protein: CASSFSGGGLYEQYF.

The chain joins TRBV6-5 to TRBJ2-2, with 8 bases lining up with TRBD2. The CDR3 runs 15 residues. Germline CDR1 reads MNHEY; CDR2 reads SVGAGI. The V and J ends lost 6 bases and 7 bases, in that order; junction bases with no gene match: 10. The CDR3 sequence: CASSRLPTSGGELFF. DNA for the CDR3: TGTGCCAGCAGCCGTCTCCCTACTAGCGGCGGGGAGCTGTTTTTT.

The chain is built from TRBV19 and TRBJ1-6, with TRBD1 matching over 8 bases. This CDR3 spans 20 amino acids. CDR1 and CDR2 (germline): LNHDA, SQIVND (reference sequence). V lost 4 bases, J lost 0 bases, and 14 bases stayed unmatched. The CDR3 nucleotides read TGTGCCAGTAGTACCGGGGCGAAGCGGACAGGGTTCTCCTATAATTCACCCCTCCACTTT. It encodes CASSTGAKRTGFSYNSPLHF.

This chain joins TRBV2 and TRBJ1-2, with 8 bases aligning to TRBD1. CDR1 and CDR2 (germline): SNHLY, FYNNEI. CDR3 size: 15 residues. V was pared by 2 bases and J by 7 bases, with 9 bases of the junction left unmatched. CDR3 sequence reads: CASSELGRGLFGYTF. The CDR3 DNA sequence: TGTGCCAGCAGTGAATTGGGCAGGGGGCTGTTTGGCTACACCTTC.

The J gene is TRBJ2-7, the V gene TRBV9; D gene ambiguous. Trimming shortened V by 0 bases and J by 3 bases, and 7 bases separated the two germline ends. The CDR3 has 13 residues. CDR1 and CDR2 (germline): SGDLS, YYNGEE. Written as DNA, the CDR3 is TGTGCCAGCAGCGTAGCGGAGCACTACGAGCAGTACTTC. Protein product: CASSVAEHYEQYF. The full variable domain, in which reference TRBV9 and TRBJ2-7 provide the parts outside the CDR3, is DSGVTQTPKHLITATGQRVTLRCSPRSGDLSVYWYQQSLDQGLQFLIQYYNGEERAKGNILERFSAQQFPDLHSELNLSSLELGDSALYFCASSVAEHYEQYFGPGTRLTVT.

As DNA, the CDR3 is TGCAGCGTTGTACAGGGGGATCAGCCCCAGCATTTT. It specifies CSVVQGDQPQHF. The chain recombines TRBV29-1 with TRBJ1-5; TRBD1 matches 8 bases. V trimming: 4 bases; J trimming: 5 bases; junction bases outside the gene matches: 1. Germline V gives CDR1 SQVTM, CDR2 ANQGSEA. The CDR3 totals 12 residues.

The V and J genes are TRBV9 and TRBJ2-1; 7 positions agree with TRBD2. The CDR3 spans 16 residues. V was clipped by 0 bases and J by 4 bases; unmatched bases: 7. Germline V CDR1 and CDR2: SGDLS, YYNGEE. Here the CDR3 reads CASSVGQAGTYNEQFF. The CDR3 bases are TGTGCCAGCAGCGTAGGTCAAGCGGGAACATACAATGAGCAGTTCTTC.

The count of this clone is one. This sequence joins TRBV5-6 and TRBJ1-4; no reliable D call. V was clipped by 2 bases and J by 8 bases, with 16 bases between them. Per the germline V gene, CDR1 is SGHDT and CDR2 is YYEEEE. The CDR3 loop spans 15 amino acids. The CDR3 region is CASSLGPAAGEKLFF. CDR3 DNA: TGTGCCAGCAGCTTAGGGCCAGCGGCGGGGGAAAAACTGTTTTTT.

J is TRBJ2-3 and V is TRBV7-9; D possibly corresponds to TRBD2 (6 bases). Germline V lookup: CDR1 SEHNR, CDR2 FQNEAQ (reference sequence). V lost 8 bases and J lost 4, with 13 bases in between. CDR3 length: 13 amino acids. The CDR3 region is CASLGGEADTQYF. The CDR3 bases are TGTGCCAGCCTGGGGGGAGAAGCAGATACGCAGTATTTT.

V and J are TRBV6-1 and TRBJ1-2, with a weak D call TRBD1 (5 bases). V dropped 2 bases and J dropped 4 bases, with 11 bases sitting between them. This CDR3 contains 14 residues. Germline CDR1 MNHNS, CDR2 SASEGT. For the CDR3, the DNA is TGTGCCAGCAGTGAAAGTTGGGGACTCTATGGCTACACCTTC. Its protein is CASSESWGLYGYTF.

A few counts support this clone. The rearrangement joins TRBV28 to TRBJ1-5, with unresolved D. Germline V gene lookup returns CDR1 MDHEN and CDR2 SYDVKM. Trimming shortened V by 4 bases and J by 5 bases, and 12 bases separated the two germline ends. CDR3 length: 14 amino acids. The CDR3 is CASSYGVGDQPQHF. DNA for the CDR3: TGTGCCAGCAGTTACGGGGTTGGTGATCAGCCCCAGCATTTT.

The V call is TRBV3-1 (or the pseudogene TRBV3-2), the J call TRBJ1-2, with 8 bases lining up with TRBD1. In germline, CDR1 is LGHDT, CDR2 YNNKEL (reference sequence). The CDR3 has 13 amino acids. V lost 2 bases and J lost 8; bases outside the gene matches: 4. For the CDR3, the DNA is TGTGCCAGCAGCCAATACAGGGGGGGCGGCTACACCTTC. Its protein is CASSQYRGGGYTF.

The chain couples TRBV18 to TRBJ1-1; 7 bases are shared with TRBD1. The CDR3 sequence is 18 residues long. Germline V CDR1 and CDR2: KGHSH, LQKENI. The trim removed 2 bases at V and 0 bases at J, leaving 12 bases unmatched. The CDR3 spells CASSPNRGNRGMNTEAFF. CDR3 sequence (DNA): TGTGCCAGCTCACCAAACAGGGGCAATCGGGGGATGAACACTGAAGCTTTCTTT.

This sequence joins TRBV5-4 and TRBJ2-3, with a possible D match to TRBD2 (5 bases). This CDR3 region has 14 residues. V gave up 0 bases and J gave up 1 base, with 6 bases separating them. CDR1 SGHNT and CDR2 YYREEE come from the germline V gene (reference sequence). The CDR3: CASSLGRGTDTQYF. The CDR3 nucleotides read TGTGCCAGCAGCTTGGGGCGGGGCACAGATACGCAGTATTTT.

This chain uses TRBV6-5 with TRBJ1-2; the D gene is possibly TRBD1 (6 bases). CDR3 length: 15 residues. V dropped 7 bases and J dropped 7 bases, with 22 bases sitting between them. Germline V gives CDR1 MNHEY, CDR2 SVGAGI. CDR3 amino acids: CASKVDNAGAGGYTF. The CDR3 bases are TGTGCCAGCAAAGTCGATAACGCAGGGGCTGGTGGCTACACCTTC.

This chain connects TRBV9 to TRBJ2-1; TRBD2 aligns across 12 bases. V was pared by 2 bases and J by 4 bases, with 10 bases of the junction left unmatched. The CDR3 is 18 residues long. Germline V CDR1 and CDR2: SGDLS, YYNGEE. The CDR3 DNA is TGTGCCAGCAGCGTCGGGGAGGGTCTAGCGGGAGGGTACAATGAGCAGTTCTTC. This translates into CASSVGEGLAGGYNEQFF.

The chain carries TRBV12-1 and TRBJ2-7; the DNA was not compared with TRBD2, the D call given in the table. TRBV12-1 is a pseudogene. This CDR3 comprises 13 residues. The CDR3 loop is CASRVSGTYEQYF. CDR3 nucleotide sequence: TGTGCCAGCCGAGTGTCGGGAACCTACGAGCAGTACTTC.

The CDR3 bases are TGTGCCAGCATACCGGCCGGGACAGGGTTGAATGAGCAGTTCTTC. Protein product: CASIPAGTGLNEQFF. V usage is TRBV28 and J usage is TRBJ2-1, with TRBD1 matching 9 bases. The germline V gene has CDR1 MDHEN and CDR2 SYDVKM. CDR3 length: 15 amino acids. Unmatched junction bases numbered 11, after V lost 7 bases and J lost 7 bases.

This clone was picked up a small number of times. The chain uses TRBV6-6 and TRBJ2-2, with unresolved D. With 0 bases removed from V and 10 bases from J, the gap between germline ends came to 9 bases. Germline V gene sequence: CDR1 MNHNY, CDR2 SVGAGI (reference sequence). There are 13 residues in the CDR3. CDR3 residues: CASSYSNTVELFF. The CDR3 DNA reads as TGTGCCAGCAGTTACTCGAATACTGTGGAGCTGTTTTTT.